This TCR beta chain was sequenced for a study of lymphopenia after photon versus proton radiotherapy. The CDR3 is made up of 15 amino acids. Germline V gene sequence: CDR1 SGHTA, CDR2 FQGTGA. The ends were cut back, 2 bases at V and 4 bases at J, with 13 bases in the middle. The table came from immunoSEQ multiplex PCR; TCRdb's copy has only in-frame clones and leaves some out. This table has approximately 30,000 clones, under 85% appearing once. Remarks on this clone: Its target is not known.

The study, taken as a whole, reports: Post-nadir diversity loss with photons came from oligoclonal expansion, particularly CD8+ Temra cells. Under photons, naive T cells and diversity fell while effector/memory populations rose. Survival link was tested only in deceased patients; proton benefit remains a possibility. A bigger post-nadir fall in TCR diversity correlated inversely with survival time in deceased patients.

This receptor was identified in a woman aged 50 to 60 with pancreatic cancer. Sequenced here: peripheral blood, sampled from a patient treated with photon-based radiotherapy. This chain uses TRBV7-3 with TRBJ2-3; weak D call: TRBD1 (6 bases). In DNA, the CDR3 is TGTGCCAGCAGCTTAGGGGGCGTGGGCGCAGATACGCAGTATTTT. Encoded protein: CASSLGGVGADTQYF.